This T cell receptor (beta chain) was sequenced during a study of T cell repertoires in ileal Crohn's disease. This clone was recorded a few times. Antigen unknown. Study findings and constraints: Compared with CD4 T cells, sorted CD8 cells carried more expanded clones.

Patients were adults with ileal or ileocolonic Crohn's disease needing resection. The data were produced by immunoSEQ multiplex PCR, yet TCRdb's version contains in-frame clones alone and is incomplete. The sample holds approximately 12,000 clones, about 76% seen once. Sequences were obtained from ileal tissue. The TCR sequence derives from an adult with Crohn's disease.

The CDR3 region has the DNA TGTGCCAGCTCACCACCGTCCAGGGCGGACACTGAAGCTTTCTTT. Its protein is CASSPPSRADTEAFF. The chain employs TRBV18 and TRBJ1-1; perhaps TRBD1 as D (5 bases). V was shortened by 0 bases and J by 3 bases, with 11 bases between the two germline ends. The length of the CDR3 is 15 residues. Germline CDR1 is KGHSH and CDR2 is LQKENI.